This T cell receptor beta chain derives from a study of blood T cell repertoires in COVID-19. Study summary: There were acute and convalescent COVID-19 samples, and they came from the United States, Italy and Spain.

Here immunoSEQ multiplex PCR was the method, and the copy in TCRdb shows in-frame clones only, minus some. The sample has about 130,000 clones, about 89% seen once. Enrolment of Seattle patients took place during active infection, and they were followed longitudinally. CDR1 SNHLY and CDR2 FYNNEI come from the germline V gene. This CDR3 has 12 amino acids. Trimming removed 7 bases at V and 4 bases at J, with 10 bases between. Material for sequencing was peripheral blood. The rearrangement uses TRBV2 and TRBJ1-1; possible D gene TRBD1, 5 bases. This receptor was taken from a woman aged 70 to 79 with COVID-19, enrolled during active disease. CDR3 residues: CASTRGRTEAFF. The CDR3 nucleotides read TGTGCCAGCACTAGGGGTCGCACTGAAGCTTTCTTT.